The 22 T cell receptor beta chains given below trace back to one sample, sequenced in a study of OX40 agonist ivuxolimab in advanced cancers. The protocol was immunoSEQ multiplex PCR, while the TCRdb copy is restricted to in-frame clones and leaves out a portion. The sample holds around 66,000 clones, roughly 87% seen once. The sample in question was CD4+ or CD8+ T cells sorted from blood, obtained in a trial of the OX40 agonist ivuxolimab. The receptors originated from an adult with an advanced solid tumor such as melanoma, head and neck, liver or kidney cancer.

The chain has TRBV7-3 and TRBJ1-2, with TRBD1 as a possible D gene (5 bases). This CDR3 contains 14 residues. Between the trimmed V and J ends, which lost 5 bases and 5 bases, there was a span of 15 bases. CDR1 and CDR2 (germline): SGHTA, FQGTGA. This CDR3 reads CASSPGGGTYGYTF. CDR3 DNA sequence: TGTGCCAGCAGCCCGGGTGGTGGGACTTATGGCTACACCTTC.

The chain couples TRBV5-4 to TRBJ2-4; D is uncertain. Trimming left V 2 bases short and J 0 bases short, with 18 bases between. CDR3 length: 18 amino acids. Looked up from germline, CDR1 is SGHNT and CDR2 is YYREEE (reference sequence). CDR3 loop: CASSFDSKAKLAKNIQYF. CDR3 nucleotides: TGTGCCAGCAGCTTCGACTCGAAAGCCAAACTAGCCAAAAACATTCAGTACTTC.

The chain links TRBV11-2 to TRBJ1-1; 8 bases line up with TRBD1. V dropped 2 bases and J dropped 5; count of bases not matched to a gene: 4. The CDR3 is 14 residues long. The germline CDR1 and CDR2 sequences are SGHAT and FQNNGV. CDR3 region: CASSLTGGGTEAFF. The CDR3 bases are TGTGCCAGCAGCTTAACAGGGGGGGGTACTGAAGCTTTCTTT.

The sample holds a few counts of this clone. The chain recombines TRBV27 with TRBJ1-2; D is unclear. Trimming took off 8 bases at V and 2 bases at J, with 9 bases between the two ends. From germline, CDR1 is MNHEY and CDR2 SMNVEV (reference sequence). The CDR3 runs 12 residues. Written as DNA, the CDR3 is TGTGCCAGCCACGACCGAAACTATGGCTACACCTTC. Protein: CASHDRNYGYTF.

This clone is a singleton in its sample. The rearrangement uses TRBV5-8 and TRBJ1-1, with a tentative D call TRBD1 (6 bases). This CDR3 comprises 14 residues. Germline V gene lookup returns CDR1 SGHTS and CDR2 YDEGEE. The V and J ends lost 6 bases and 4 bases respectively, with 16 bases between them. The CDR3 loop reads CASTKDSFSTEAFF. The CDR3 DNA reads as TGTGCCAGCACTAAGGACAGCTTTAGCACTGAAGCTTTCTTT.

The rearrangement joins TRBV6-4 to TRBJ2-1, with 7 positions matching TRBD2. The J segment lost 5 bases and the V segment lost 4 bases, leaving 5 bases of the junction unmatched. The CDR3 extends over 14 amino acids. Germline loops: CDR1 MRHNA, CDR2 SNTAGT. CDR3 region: CASSGASGNNEQFF. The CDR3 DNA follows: TGTGCCAGCAGTGGGGCTAGCGGAAACAATGAGCAGTTCTTC.

CDR3 in DNA: TGTGCCAGCAGACCCAACGTAGGGCCTTATGGCTACACCTTC. It codes for CASRPNVGPYGYTF. The chain joins TRBV7-6 to TRBJ1-2; D call uncertain. Per germline, CDR1 SGHVS and CDR2 FNYEAQ. CDR3 size: 14 residues. V was pared by 6 bases and J by 5 bases, with 16 bases between.

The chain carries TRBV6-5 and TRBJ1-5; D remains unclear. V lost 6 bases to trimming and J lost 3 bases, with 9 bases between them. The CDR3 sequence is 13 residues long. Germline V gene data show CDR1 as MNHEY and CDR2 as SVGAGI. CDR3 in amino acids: CASRPGFNQPQHF. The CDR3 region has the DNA TGTGCCAGCAGACCGGGTTTCAATCAGCCCCAGCATTTT.

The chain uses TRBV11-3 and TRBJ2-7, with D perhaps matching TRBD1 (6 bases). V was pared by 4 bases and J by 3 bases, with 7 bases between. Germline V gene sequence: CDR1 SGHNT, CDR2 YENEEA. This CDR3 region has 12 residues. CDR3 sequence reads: CASSSDSYEQYF. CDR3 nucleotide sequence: TGTGCCAGCAGCTCGGACAGCTACGAGCAGTACTTC.

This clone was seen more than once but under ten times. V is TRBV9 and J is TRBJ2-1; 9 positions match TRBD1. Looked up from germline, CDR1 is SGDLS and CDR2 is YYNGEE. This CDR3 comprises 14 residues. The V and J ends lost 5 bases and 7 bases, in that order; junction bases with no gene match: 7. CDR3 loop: CASSAGQGKNEQFF. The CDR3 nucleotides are TGTGCCAGCAGTGCGGGACAGGGAAAGAATGAGCAGTTCTTC.

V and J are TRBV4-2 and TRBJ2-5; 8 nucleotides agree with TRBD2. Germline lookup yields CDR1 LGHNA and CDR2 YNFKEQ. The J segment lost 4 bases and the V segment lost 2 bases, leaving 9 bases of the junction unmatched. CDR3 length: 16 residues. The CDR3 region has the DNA TGTGCCAGCAGCCAATGGCAGACGGGGGGGCCAGAGACCCAGTACTTC. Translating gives CASSQWQTGGPETQYF.

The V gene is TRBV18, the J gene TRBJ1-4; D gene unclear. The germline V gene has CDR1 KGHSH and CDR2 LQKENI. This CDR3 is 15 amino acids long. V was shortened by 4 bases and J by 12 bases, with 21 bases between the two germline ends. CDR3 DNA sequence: TGTGCCAGCTCACAAAACCAACCCCCCGGGGATGAACTGTTTTTT. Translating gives CASSQNQPPGDELFF.

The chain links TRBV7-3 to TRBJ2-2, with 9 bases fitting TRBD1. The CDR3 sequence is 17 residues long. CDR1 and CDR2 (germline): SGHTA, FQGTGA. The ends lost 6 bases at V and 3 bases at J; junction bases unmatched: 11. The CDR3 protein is CASSLGVGTGYTGELFF. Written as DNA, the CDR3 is TGTGCCAGCAGTTTAGGGGTCGGGACAGGGTACACCGGGGAGCTGTTTTTT. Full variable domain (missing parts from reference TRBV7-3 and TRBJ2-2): GAGVSQTPSNKVTEKGKYVELRCDPISGHTALYWYRQSLGQGPEFLIYFQGTGAADDSGLPNDRFFAVRPEGSVSTLKIQRTERGDSAVYLCASSLGVGTGYTGELFFGEGSRLTVL.

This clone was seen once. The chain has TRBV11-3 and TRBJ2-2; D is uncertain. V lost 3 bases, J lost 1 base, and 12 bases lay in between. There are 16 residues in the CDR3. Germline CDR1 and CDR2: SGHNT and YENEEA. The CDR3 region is CASSFRTRMNTGELFF. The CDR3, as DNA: TGTGCCAGCAGCTTCCGGACCAGGATGAACACCGGGGAGCTGTTTTTT. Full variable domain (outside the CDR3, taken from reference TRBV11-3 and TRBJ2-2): EAGVVQSPRYKIIEKKQPVAFWCNPISGHNTLYWYLQNLGQGPELLIRYENEEAVDDSQLPKDRFSAERLKGVDSTLKIQPAELGDSAVYLCASSFRTRMNTGELFFGEGSRLTVL.

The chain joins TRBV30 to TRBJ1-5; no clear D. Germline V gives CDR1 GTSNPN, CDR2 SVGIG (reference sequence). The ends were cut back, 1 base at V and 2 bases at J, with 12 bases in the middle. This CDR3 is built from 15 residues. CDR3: CAWSGPGLGNQPQHF. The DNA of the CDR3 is TGTGCCTGGAGTGGTCCGGGCCTTGGCAATCAGCCCCAGCATTTT.

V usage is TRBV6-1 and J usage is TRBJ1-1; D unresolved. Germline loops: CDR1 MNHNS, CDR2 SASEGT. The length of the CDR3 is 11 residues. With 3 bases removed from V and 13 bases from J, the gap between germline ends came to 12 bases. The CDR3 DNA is TGTGCCAGCAGTGATTCCCCGTCGGTTTTCTTT. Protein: CASSDSPSVFF.

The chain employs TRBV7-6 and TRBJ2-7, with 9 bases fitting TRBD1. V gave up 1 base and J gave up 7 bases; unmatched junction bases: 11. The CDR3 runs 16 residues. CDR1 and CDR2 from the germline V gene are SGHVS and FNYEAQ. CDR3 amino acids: CASSLDYSDRGWEQYF. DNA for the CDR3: TGTGCCAGCAGCTTAGATTACTCGGACAGGGGATGGGAGCAGTACTTC.

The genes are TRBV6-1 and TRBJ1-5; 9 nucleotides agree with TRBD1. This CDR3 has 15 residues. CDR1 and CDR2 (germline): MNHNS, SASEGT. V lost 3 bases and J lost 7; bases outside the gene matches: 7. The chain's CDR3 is CASSERGTGSQPQHF. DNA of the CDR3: TGTGCCAGCAGTGAGAGAGGGACAGGGTCCCAGCCCCAGCATTTT.

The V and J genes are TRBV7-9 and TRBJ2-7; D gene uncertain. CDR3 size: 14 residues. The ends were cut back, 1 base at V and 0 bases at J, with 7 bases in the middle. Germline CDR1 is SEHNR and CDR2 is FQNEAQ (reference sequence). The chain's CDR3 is CASSLVARSYEQYF. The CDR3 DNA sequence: TGTGCCAGCAGCTTAGTCGCCCGCTCCTACGAGCAGTACTTC.

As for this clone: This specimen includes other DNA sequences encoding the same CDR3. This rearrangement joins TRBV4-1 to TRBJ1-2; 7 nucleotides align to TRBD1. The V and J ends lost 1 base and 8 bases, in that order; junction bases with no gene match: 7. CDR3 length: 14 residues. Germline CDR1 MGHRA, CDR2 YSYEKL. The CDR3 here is CASSQAGQAYGYTF. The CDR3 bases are TGCGCCAGCAGCCAAGCTGGACAGGCCTACGGCTACACCTTC.

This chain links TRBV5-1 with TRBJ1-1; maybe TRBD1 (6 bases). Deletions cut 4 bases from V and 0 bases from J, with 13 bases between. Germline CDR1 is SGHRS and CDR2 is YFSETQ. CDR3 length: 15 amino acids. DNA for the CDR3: TGCGCCAGCAGCCCCCAGGGGCAGATGAACACTGAAGCTTTCTTT. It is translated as CASSPQGQMNTEAFF.

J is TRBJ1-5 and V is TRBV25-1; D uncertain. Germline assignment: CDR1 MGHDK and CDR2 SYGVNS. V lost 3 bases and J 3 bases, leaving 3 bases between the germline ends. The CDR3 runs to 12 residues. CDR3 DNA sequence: TGTGCCAGCAGTGAGTACAATCAGCCCCAGCATTTT. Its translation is CASSEYNQPQHF.